The rows below give T cell receptor beta chains drawn from one sample of a study of OX40 agonist ivuxolimab in advanced cancers. Libraries were prepared by immunoSEQ multiplex PCR; TCRdb keeps only in-frame clonotypes and omits some of them. The repertoire includes about 59,000 clones, 84% of them detected once, and 25% to 35% sits in the top ten. The sequencing here drew on CD4+ or CD8+ T cells sorted from blood, taken in a trial of the OX40 agonist ivuxolimab. Receptors originate from an adult with an advanced solid tumor such as melanoma, head and neck, liver or kidney cancer. CDR3s include the opening cysteine and the closing phenylalanine or tryptophan. The D gene is left open where the match is weak. Not all rows give a size; the values are once, few, many and, for expanded clones, a class.

TRBV5-4	NA	NA	TRBJ1-1	TGTGCCAGCAGCCCGGGTCTATGGAACACTGAAGCTTTCTTT	CASSPGLWNTEAFF
TRBV28	NA	TRBD1	TRBJ2-7	TGTGCCAGCAGTGGACCTCATGACAGGGGGTCCGTCGAGCAGTACTTC	CASSGPHDRGSVEQYF
TRBV10-2	few	NA	TRBJ2-5	TGCGCCAGCAGTATCCGGGAACAAGAGACCCAGTACTTC	CASSIREQETQYF
TRBV28	NA	NA	TRBJ2-3	TGTGCCAGCAGTTCCACAGGTTATACGCAGTATTTT	CASSSTGYTQYF
TRBV4-1	NA	NA	TRBJ1-6	TGCGCCAGCAGCCGCCTACAGAGCTCCTATAATTCACCCCTCCACTTT	CASSRLQSSYNSPLHF
TRBV29-1	NA	NA	TRBJ1-1	TGCAGCGGGGGGAAGGGAACGAACACTGAAGCTTTCTTT	CSGGKGTNTEAFF
TRBV27	NA	TRBD1	TRBJ1-1	TGTGCCAGCAGTTCCCCTTGGACAGGGTTGAACACTGAAGCTTTCTTT	CASSSPWTGLNTEAFF
TRBV28	NA	NA	TRBJ2-1	TGTGCCAGCAGCCGGCCGATATCCAATGAGCAGTTCTTC	CASSRPISNEQFF
TRBV2	NA	NA	TRBJ1-3	TGTGCCAGCACCAAAGGACAGTTCTCTGGAAACACCATATATTTT	CASTKGQFSGNTIYF
TRBV29-1	NA	NA	TRBJ2-3	TGCAGCGCTGGGAACAGGCCTACAGATACGCAGTATTTT	CSAGNRPTDTQYF
TRBV18	NA	NA	TRBJ1-2	TGTGCCAGCTCACCAGGCGATACCAAGGGTGGCTACACCTTC	CASSPGDTKGGYTF
TRBV7-8	NA	TRBD1	TRBJ2-7	TGTGCCAGCAGCTTAGTCGGACAGGGGCTGGTGGAGCAGTACTTC	CASSLVGQGLVEQYF
TRBV6-5	once	NA	TRBJ2-3	TGTGCCAGCAGTTATTCGGGGGCCAGCACAGATACGCAGTATTTT	CASSYSGASTDTQYF
TRBV12-5	NA	NA	TRBJ1-4	TGTGCTAGTGCCCCGGGGTCGGGGGCGCGGTTAAGGGAAAAACTGTTTTTT	CASAPGSGARLREKLFF
TRBV19	NA	TRBD1	TRBJ1-4	TGTGCCAGTACCCCGATGACAGGGCGGGATGAAAAACTGTTTTTT	CASTPMTGRDEKLFF
TRBV4-3	NA	TRBD1	TRBJ1-1	TGCGCCAGCAGCCAGACAGGGGGTCGGGGTGAAGCTTTCTTT	CASSQTGGRGEAFF
TRBV5-1	NA	TRBD1	TRBJ2-7	TGCGCCAGCAGCTTGGAGGGGGCGGCCTCCTACGAGCAGTACTTC	CASSLEGAASYEQYF
TRBV11-2	NA	NA	TRBJ1-1	TGTGCCAGCAGCTTTTCGTACACTGAAGCTTTCTTT	CASSFSYTEAFF
TRBV19	NA	NA	TRBJ1-5	TGTGCCAGTACCATGGGGGGAAGAAATCAGCCCCAGCATTTT	CASTMGGRNQPQHF
TRBV9	NA	TRBD1	TRBJ2-7	TGTGCCAGCAGCGCGGGACAGGGGGTATACGAGCAGTACTTC	CASSAGQGVYEQYF
TRBV28	NA	NA	TRBJ2-3	TGTGCCAGCAGCAGGATTAACACAGATACGCAGTATTTT	CASSRINTDTQYF
TRBV10-3	NA	TRBD1	TRBJ1-6	TGTGCCATCAGTGAGAGAGGGGGCTTTGATAATTCACCCCTCCACTTT	CAISERGGFDNSPLHF
TRBV9	NA	TRBD1	TRBJ2-2	TGTGCCAGCAGCCCTCGGACAGGGAACACCGGGGAGCTGTTTTTT	CASSPRTGNTGELFF
TRBV7-7	NA	TRBD2	TRBJ2-1	TGTGCCAGCAGCTTAGTACTAGCGGCCTACAATGAGCAGTTCTTC	CASSLVLAAYNEQFF
TRBV5-1	NA	TRBD1	TRBJ2-7	TGCGCCAGCAGCTTCGGGACAGGTGCCTACGAGCAGTACTTC	CASSFGTGAYEQYF
TRBV30	NA	TRBD1	TRBJ1-2	TGTGCCTGGAGTTACTTTGGACAGGGAAACCGGGGCTATGGCTACACCTTC	CAWSYFGQGNRGYGYTF
TRBV28	NA	TRBD2	TRBJ2-3	TGTGCGACTAGCGGGGGGGCCTTAGATACGCAGTATTTT	CATSGGALDTQYF
TRBV5-6	NA	TRBD1	TRBJ1-2	TGTGCCAGCAGCTACACCGGGACAGGGCACGGCTACACCTTC	CASSYTGTGHGYTF
TRBV30	NA	NA	TRBJ1-1	TGTGCCTGGCGCGTCCAAGGGAACACTGAAGCTTTCTTT	CAWRVQGNTEAFF
TRBV5-4	NA	TRBD1	TRBJ2-7	TGTGCCAGCAGCATTGGGACAGACGGCTACGAGCAGTACTTC	CASSIGTDGYEQYF
TRBV11-3	few	NA	TRBJ2-4	TGTGCCAGCAGCTTAGACAAGGTGAACATTCAGTACTTC	CASSLDKVNIQYF
TRBV10-3	NA	NA	TRBJ2-2	TGTGCCATCACAAACACCGGGGAGCTGTTTTTT	CAITNTGELFF
TRBV2	NA	NA	TRBJ2-1	TGTGCCAGCAGTCTCATCGGGAGCGCGTACAATGAGCAGTTCTTC	CASSLIGSAYNEQFF
TRBV6-5	NA	NA	TRBJ1-6	TGTGCCAGCAGTTCTCAGAGTGGGAATTCACCCCTCCACTTT	CASSSQSGNSPLHF
TRBV5-5	NA	NA	TRBJ1-1	TGTGCCAGCAGCTTGATTGGGCCCCACACTGAAGCTTTCTTT	CASSLIGPHTEAFF
TRBV7-9	NA	NA	TRBJ1-6	TGTGCCAGCAGATCCAGGACCGTCAATTCACCCCTCCACTTT	CASRSRTVNSPLHF
TRBV27	NA	NA	TRBJ2-1	TGTGCCAGCAGTTTTCTGACAGACAATGAGCAGTTCTTC	CASSFLTDNEQFF
TRBV7-8	NA	NA	TRBJ2-5	TGTGCCACCACTTACGGGTCGGGACAAGAGACCCAGTACTTC	CATTYGSGQETQYF
TRBV30	NA	NA	TRBJ1-6	TGTGCCTGGAGTGTAGCGTCACCCCTCCACTTT	CAWSVASPLHF
TRBV19	NA	TRBD2	TRBJ2-5	TGTGCCAGTAGGCCAGCGGGACAAGAGACCCAGTACTTC	CASRPAGQETQYF
TRBV4-3	NA	NA	TRBJ2-3	TGCGCCAGCAGCTGGGGGCGCACAGATACGCAGTATTTT	CASSWGRTDTQYF
TRBV9	NA	TRBD1	TRBJ2-3	TGTGCCAGCAGCGTGGGGACAGGGATGATGGGCACAGATACGCAGTATTTT	CASSVGTGMMGTDTQYF
TRBV18	NA	TRBD1	TRBJ1-1	TGTGCCAGCTCCCCCGGGACAGGGACCTTTAACACTGAAGCTTTCTTT	CASSPGTGTFNTEAFF
TRBV2	NA	TRBD2	TRBJ2-1	TGTGCCAGCAGGATAGCGGGGGGGCCAGTCAATGAGCAGTTCTTC	CASRIAGGPVNEQFF
TRBV29-1	NA	TRBD2	TRBJ2-3	TGCAGCGCCCGTAGCGGGAGCACAGATACGCAGTATTTT	CSARSGSTDTQYF
TRBV19	NA	NA	TRBJ1-1	TGTGCCAGTAGTATTCCCAGGGTGGTGGGCACTGAAGCTTTCTTT	CASSIPRVVGTEAFF
TRBV28	NA	NA	TRBJ1-2	TGTGCCAGCAGTTTAGAGACAGGCTATGGCTACACCTTC	CASSLETGYGYTF
TRBV14	NA	NA	TRBJ1-5	TGTGCCAGCAGCCACCTCCTCCCTTCAAGCGAGGGGTTTAGCAATCAGCCCCAGCATTTT	CASSHLLPSSEGFSNQPQHF
TRBV28	NA	NA	TRBJ1-2	TGTGCCAGCAGTGTACCACAGGGAGCGGGCTATGGCTACACCTTC	CASSVPQGAGYGYTF
TRBV6-6	NA	TRBD1	TRBJ2-5	TGTGCCAGCATCTCTATGGGGACAGGGGTTGAGACCCAGTACTTC	CASISMGTGVETQYF
TRBV19	NA	NA	TRBJ1-5	TGTGCCAGTAGTATTTCGGCTGGGCAGCCCCAGCATTTT	CASSISAGQPQHF
TRBV30	NA	NA	TRBJ1-1	TGTGCCTGGAGTGATCGACAGGAGAAAAAGGGTGCTTTCTTT	CAWSDRQEKKGAFF
TRBV5-5	NA	NA	TRBJ1-1	TGTGCCAGCAGTACGGGACTGACGAACACTGAAGCTTTCTTT	CASSTGLTNTEAFF